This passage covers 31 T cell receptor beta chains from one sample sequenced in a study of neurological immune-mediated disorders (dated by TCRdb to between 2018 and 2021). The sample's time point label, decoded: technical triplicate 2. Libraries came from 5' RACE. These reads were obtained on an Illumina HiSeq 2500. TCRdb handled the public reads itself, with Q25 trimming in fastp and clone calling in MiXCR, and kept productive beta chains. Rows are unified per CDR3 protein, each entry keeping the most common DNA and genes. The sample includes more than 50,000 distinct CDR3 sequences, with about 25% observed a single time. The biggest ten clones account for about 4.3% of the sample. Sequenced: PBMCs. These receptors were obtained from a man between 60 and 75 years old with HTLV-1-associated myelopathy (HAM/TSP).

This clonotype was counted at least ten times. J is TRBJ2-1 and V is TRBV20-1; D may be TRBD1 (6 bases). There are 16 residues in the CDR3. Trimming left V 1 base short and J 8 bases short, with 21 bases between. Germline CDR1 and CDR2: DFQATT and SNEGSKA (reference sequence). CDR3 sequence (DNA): TGCAGTGCTAGAGCTTTAAGACGGTCCCCAGGGGATGAGCAGTTCTTC. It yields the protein CSARALRRSPGDEQFF.

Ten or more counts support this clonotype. The CDR3 loop is CASSPPGLITGELFF. DNA for the CDR3: TGTGCCAGCAGCCCTCCGGGACTTATAACCGGGGAGCTGTTTTTT. J is TRBJ2-2 and V is TRBV7-2, with D maybe TRBD2 (6 bases). Germline V CDR1 and CDR2: SGHTA, FQGNSA. The V end lost 5 bases, the J end lost 5 bases, and 15 bases lay between the germline ends. The CDR3 loop spans 15 amino acids.

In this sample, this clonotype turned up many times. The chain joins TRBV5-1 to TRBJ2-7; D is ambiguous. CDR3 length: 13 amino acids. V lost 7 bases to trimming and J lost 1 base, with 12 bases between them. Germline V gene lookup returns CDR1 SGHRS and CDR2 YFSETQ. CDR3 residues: CASGVAGSYEQYF. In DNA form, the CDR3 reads TGCGCCAGCGGGGTGGCAGGTTCCTACGAGCAGTACTTC.

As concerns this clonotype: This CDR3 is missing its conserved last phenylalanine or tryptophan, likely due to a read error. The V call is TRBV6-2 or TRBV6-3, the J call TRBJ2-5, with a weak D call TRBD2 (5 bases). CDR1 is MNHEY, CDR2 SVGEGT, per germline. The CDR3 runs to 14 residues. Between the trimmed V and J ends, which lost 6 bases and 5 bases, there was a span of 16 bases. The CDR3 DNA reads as TGTGCCAGCAGGAGGGAGAAGGCCATCGAGACCCAGTACTTG. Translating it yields CASRREKAIETQYL.

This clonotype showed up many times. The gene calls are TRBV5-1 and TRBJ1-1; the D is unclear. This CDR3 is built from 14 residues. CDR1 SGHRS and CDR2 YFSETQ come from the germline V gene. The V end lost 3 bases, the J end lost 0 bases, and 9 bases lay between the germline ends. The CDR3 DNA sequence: TGCGCCAGCAGCTCGGATGCTATGAACACTGAAGCTTTCTTT. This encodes CASSSDAMNTEAFF.

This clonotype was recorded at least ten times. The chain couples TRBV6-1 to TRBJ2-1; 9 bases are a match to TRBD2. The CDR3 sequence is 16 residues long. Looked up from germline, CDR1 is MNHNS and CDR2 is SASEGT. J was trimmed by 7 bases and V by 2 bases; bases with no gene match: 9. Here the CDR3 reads CASSERGLAVVNEQFF. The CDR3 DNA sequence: TGTGCCAGCAGTGAACGGGGACTAGCAGTAGTAAATGAGCAGTTCTTC.

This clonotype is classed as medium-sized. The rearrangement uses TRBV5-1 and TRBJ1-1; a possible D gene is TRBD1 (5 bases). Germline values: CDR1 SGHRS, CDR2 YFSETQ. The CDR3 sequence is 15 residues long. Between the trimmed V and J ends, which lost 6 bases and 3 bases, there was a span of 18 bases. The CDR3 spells CASKSRDRLDTEAFF. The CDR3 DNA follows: TGCGCCAGCAAATCTCGGGACCGGCTTGACACTGAAGCTTTCTTT.

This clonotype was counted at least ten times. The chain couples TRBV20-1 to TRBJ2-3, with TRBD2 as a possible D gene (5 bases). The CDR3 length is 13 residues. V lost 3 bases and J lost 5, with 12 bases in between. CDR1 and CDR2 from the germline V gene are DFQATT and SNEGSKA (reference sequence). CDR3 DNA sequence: TGCAGTGCTAGGGACGGACTTAGAGATACGCAGTATTTT. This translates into CSARDGLRDTQYF.

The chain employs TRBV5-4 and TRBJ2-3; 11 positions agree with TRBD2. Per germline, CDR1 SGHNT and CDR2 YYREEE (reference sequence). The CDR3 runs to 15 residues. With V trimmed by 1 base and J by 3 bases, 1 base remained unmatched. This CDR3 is CASSLRLAGTDTQYF. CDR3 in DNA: TGTGCCAGCAGCTTGAGACTAGCGGGAACAGATACGCAGTATTTT. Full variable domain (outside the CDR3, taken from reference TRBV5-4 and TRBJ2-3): ETGVTQSPTHLIKTRGQQVTLRCSSQSGHNTVSWYQQALGQGPQFIFQYYREEENGRGNFPPRFSGLQFPNYSSELNVNALELDDSALYLCASSLRLAGTDTQYFGPGTRLTVL.

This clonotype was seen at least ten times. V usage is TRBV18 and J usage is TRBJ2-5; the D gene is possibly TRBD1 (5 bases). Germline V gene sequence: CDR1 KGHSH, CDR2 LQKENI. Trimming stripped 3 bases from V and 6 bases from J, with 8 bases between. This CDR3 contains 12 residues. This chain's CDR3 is CASSPDKQTQYF. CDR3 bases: TGTGCCAGCTCACCGGACAAGCAGACCCAGTACTTC.

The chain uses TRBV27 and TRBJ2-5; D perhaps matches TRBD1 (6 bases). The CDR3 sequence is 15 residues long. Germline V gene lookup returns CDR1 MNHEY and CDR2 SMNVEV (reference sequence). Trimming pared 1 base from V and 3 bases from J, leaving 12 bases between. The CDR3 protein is CASSLYRVKEETQYF. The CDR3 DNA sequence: TGTGCCAGCAGTTTATACAGGGTGAAAGAAGAGACCCAGTACTTC.

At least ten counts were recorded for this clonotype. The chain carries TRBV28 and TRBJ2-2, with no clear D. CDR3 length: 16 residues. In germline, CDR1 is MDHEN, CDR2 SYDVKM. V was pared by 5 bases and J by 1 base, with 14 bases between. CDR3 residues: CASSLGQFQNTGELFF. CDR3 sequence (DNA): TGTGCCAGCAGTCTAGGCCAATTCCAGAACACCGGGGAGCTGTTTTTT.

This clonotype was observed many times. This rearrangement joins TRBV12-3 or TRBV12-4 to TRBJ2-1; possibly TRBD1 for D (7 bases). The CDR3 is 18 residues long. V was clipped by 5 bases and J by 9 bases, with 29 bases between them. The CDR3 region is CASSPGQDRNPLGSEQFF. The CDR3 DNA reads TGTGCCAGCAGTCCCGGACAGGACAGAAACCCCCTCGGGAGTGAGCAGTTCTTC.

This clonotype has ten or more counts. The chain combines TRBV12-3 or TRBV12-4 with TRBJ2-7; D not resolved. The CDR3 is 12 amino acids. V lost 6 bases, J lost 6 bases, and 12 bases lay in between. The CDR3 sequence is CASSLRPGEQYF. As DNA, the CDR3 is TGTGCCAGCAGCCTCCGGCCTGGCGAGCAGTACTTC.

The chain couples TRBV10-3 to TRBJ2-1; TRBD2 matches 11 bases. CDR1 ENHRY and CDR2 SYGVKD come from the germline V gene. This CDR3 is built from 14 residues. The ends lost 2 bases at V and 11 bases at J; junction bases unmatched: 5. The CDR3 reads CAISETTSGSKQFF. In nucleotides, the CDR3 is TGTGCCATCAGTGAGACTACTAGCGGGAGTAAGCAGTTCTTC.

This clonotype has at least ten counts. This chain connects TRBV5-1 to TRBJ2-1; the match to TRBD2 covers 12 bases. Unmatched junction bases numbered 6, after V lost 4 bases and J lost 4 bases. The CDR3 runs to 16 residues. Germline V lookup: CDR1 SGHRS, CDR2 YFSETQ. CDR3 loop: CASSGEGLAGYNEQFF. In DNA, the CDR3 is TGCGCCAGCAGCGGCGAGGGACTAGCGGGTTACAATGAGCAGTTCTTC.

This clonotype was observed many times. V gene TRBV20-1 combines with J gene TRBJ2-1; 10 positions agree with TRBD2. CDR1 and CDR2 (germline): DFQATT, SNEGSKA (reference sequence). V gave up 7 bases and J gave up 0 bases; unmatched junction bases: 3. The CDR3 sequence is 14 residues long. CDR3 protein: CSVSGGNSYNEQFF. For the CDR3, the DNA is TGCAGTGTTAGCGGGGGGAACTCCTACAATGAGCAGTTCTTC.

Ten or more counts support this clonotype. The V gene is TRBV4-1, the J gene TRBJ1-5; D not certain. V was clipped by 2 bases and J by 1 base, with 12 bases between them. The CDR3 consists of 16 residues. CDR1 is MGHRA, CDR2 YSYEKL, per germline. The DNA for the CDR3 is TGCGCCAGCAGCCAAATGGCAGGAATAAGCAATCAGCCCCAGCATTTT. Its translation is CASSQMAGISNQPQHF.

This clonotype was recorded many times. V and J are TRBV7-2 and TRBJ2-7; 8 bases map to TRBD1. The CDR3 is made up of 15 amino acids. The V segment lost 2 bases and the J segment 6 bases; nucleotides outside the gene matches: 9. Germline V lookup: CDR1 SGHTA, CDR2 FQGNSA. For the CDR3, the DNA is TGTGCCAGCAGCTTATTTTCGGCAGGGGGCGGCGAGCAGTACTTC. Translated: CASSLFSAGGGEQYF.

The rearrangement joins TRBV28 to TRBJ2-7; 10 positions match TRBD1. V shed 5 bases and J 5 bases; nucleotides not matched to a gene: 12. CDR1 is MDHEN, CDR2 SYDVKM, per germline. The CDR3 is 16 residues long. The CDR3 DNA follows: TGTGCCAGCAGTCCCACCGGGACAGGGGTACTGAACGAGCAGTACTTC. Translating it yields CASSPTGTGVLNEQYF.

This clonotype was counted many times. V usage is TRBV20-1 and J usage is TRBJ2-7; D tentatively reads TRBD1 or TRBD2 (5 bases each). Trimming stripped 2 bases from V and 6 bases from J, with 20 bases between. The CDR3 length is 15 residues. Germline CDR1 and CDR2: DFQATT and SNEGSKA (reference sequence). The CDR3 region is CSARSPSMGRIEQYF. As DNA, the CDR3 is TGCAGTGCTAGAAGCCCTTCAATGGGACGTATCGAGCAGTACTTC.

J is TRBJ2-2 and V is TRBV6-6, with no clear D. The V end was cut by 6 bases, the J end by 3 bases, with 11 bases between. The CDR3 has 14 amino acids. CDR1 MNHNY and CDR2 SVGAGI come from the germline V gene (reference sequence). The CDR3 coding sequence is TGTGCCAGCAGCCCTTGGAAGGACACCGGGGAGCTGTTTTTT. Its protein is CASSPWKDTGELFF.

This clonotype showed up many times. DNA for the CDR3: TGCGCCAGCAGCTTACAGGGAGCCTCCTACGAGCAGTACTTC. It yields the protein CASSLQGASYEQYF. The chain has TRBV5-1 and TRBJ2-7, with D perhaps matching TRBD1 (6 bases). The CDR3 sequence is 14 residues long. V was clipped by 2 bases and J by 0 bases, with 9 bases between them. Germline V gene lookup returns CDR1 SGHRS and CDR2 YFSETQ. Looking up the rest from reference TRBV5-1 and TRBJ2-7 gives the full variable domain: KAGVTQTPRYLIKTRGQQVTLSCSPISGHRSVSWYQQTPGQGLQFLFEYFSETQRNKGNFPGRFSGRQFSNSRSEMNVSTLELGDSALYLCASSLQGASYEQYFGPGTRLTVT.

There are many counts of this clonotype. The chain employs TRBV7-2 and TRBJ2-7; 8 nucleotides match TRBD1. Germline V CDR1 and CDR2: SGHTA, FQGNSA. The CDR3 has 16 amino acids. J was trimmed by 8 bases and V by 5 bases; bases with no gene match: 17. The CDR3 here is CASSPRVLGQGAKQYF. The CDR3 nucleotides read TGTGCCAGCAGCCCAAGGGTACTCGGGCAGGGGGCTAAGCAGTACTTC.

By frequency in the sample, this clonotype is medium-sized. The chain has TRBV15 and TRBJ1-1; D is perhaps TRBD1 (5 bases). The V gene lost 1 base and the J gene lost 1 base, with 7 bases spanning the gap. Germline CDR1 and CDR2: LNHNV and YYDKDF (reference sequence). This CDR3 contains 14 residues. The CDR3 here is CATSRARANTEAFF. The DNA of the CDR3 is TGTGCCACCAGCAGAGCCAGGGCGAACACTGAAGCTTTCTTT.

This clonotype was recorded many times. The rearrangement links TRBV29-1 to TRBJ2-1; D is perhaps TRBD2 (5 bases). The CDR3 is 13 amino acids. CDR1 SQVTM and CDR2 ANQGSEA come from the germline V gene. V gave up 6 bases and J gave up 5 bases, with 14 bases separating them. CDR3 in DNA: TGCAGCGTAACTAGAGGGATCAACAATGAGCAGTTCTTC. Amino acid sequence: CSVTRGINNEQFF.

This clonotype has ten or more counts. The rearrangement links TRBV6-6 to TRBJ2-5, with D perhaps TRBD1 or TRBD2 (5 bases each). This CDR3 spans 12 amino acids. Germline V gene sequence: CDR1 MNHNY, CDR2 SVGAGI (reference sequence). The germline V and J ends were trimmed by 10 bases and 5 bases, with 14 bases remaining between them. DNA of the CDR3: TGTGCCACGGGGCAGGGAAGGGAGACCCAGTACTTC. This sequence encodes CATGQGRETQYF.

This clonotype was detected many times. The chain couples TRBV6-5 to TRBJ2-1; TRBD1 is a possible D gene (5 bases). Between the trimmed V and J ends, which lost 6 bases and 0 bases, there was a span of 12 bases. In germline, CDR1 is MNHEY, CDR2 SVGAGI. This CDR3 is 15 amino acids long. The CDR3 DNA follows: TGTGCCAGCAGCCGACAGCCAAGCTCCTACAATGAGCAGTTCTTC. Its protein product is CASSRQPSSYNEQFF.

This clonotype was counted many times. CDR3 DNA: TGTGCCAGCAGCTTAGGTCGGGGACTAGCGGCCAATGAGCAGTTCTTC. Its protein is CASSLGRGLAANEQFF. The chain carries TRBV7-2 and TRBJ2-1, with 11 positions matching TRBD2. Per germline, CDR1 SGHTA and CDR2 FQGNSA. The CDR3 sequence is 16 residues long. The J segment lost 6 bases and the V segment lost 1 base, leaving 5 bases of the junction unmatched.

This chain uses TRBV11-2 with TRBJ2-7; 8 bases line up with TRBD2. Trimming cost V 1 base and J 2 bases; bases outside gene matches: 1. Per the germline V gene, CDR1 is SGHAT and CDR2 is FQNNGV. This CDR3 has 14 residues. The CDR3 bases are TGTGCCAGCAGCTTAGGGGGACTAGCCTACGAGCAGTACTTC. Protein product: CASSLGGLAYEQYF.

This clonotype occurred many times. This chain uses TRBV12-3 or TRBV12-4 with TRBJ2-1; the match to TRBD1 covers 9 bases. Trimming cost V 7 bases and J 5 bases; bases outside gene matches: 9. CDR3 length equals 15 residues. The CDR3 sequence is CASTPDRGRNNEQFF. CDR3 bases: TGTGCCAGCACCCCGGACAGGGGAAGGAACAATGAGCAGTTCTTC.